This TCR beta chain was recovered during a study of blood T cell repertoires in COVID-19. Turning to the study itself: There were acute and convalescent COVID-19 samples, and they came from the United States, Italy and Spain.

The protocol was immunoSEQ multiplex PCR, while the TCRdb copy is restricted to in-frame clones and leaves out a portion. The sample has 95,000 to 150,000 clones, 88% seen once. The source is a woman between 50 and 59 years old with active or convalescent COVID-19. Sequencing was carried out using peripheral blood.

The CDR3 bases are TGTGCCAGCAGTTACTCAACAGGGGACAATCAGCCCCAGCATTTT. Protein product: CASSYSTGDNQPQHF. The genes are TRBV6-5 and TRBJ1-5, with 7 bases aligning to TRBD1. The CDR3 loop spans 15 amino acids. Germline lookup yields CDR1 MNHEY and CDR2 SVGAGI. Trimming took 0 bases from V and 3 from J; bases not matched to a gene: 2.